The 17 T cell receptor beta chains below come from one sample, sequenced in a study of T-cell memory formation after mild COVID-19. TCRdb reprocessed the 5' RACE reads via MiXCR and lists one record per CDR3 protein. The sample records about 140,000 distinct CDR3 sequences, 15% to 20% being singletons. The sequenced sample was PBMCs or a T cell subset sorted from them (not recorded which). The receptors come from an adult woman who had mild COVID-19 (a few samples of this study predate the infection). Cell type and time point are not known.

This clonotype was counted a few times. The chain couples TRBV5-1 to TRBJ2-1; D is perhaps TRBD1 (5 bases). The germline V gene encodes CDR1 SGHRS and CDR2 YFSETQ. There are 14 residues in the CDR3. The V gene lost 4 bases and the J gene lost 10 bases, with 18 bases spanning the gap. CDR3 amino acids: CASSIPRTPGEQFF. In DNA, the CDR3 is TGCGCCAGCAGCATTCCCCGGACACCCGGGGAGCAGTTCTTC.

This chain connects TRBV18 to TRBJ2-7; TRBD1 aligns across 10 bases. Germline CDR1 and CDR2: KGHSH and LQKENI. Trimming removed 3 bases from V and 6 bases from J; junction bases left unmatched: 11. The CDR3 is 16 residues long. The chain's CDR3 is CASSPLPGTGAAEQYF. In nucleotides, the CDR3 is TGTGCCAGCTCACCCCTTCCCGGGACAGGGGCCGCCGAGCAGTACTTC.

In this sample, this clonotype turned up a few times. The V gene is TRBV7-9, the J gene TRBJ2-3, with 10 bases identical to TRBD2. With 5 bases clipped from V and 6 bases from J, the junction kept 8 bases outside the gene matches. This CDR3 has 15 amino acids. Germline CDR1 reads SEHNR; CDR2 reads FQNEAQ (reference sequence). The CDR3 protein is CASSKSGRAFDTQYF. The CDR3, as DNA: TGTGCCAGCAGCAAGAGCGGGAGGGCCTTTGATACGCAGTATTTT.

This clonotype was recorded a few times. The V gene is TRBV18, the J gene TRBJ2-7, with TRBD2 identical over 8 bases. CDR3 length equals 18 residues. Germline CDR1 is KGHSH and CDR2 is LQKENI. With V trimmed by 6 bases and J by 1 base, 17 bases remained unmatched. CDR3 protein: CASSTLRLASRASYEQYF. In DNA, the CDR3 is TGTGCCAGCTCCACCCTGAGACTAGCGAGCCGAGCGTCCTACGAGCAGTACTTC.

V usage is TRBV10-3 and J usage is TRBJ1-5; D is unresolved. The CDR3 runs to 13 residues. Trimming left V 3 bases short and J 0 bases short, with 3 bases between. CDR1 and CDR2 (germline): ENHRY, SYGVKD. CDR3 DNA sequence: TGTGCCATCAGTGAAAATAGCAATCAGCCCCAGCATTTT. It codes for CAISENSNQPQHF.

In regard to this clonotype: A much larger clone lies one base from this, so it may be a read error. The V gene is TRBV2, the J gene TRBJ2-3, with TRBD1 matching over 9 bases. CDR1 is SNHLY and CDR2 is FYNNEI in the germline V gene. This CDR3 region has 14 residues. The V gene end was trimmed by 6 bases and the J gene end by 1 base; junction bases not matched to a gene: 2. CDR3 nucleotides: TGTGCCAGCAGCCGGACAGGGGGCACAGATACGCAGTATTTT. This codes for CASSRTGGTDTQYF.

CDR3 residues: CASSSDRGAETQYF. The CDR3 nucleotides are TGCGCCAGCAGCTCCGACAGGGGAGCAGAGACCCAGTACTTC. The genes are TRBV5-1 and TRBJ2-5; 8 bases map to TRBD1. CDR3 length: 14 amino acids. With 3 bases clipped from V and 4 bases from J, the junction kept 5 bases outside the gene matches. The germline gives CDR1 SGHRS, CDR2 YFSETQ.

V and J are TRBV6-5 and TRBJ2-7; 10 nucleotides agree with TRBD1. The CDR3 covers 15 residues. Germline V gives CDR1 MNHEY, CDR2 SVGAGI. The trim removed 5 bases at V and 5 bases at J, leaving 9 bases unmatched. The DNA of the CDR3 is TGTGCCAGCAGTAACGACAGGGGGCTTTGGAACGAGCAGTACTTC. This codes for CASSNDRGLWNEQYF.

This clonotype was recorded once. The chain uses TRBV7-9 and TRBJ1-1; D is unclear. The CDR3 extends over 15 amino acids. V lost 0 bases, J lost 0 bases, and 8 bases lay in between. The germline gives CDR1 SEHNR, CDR2 FQNEAQ (reference sequence). CDR3: CASSLAGVMNTEAFF. CDR3 nucleotides: TGTGCCAGCAGCTTAGCGGGAGTGATGAACACTGAAGCTTTCTTT.

This clonotype showed up just a few times. The chain is built from TRBV5-1 and TRBJ2-5; 8 bases align to TRBD2. CDR1 is SGHRS and CDR2 is YFSETQ in the germline V gene. The CDR3 covers 14 residues. After removal of 3 bases from V and 2 bases from J, the junction contained 3 bases not matched to a gene. The CDR3 sequence: CASSSGGAQETQYF. The DNA of the CDR3 is TGCGCCAGCAGCTCGGGGGGGGCGCAAGAGACCCAGTACTTC. Together with reference TRBV5-1 and TRBJ2-5, the CDR3 gives the full variable domain: KAGVTQTPRYLIKTRGQQVTLSCSPISGHRSVSWYQQTPGQGLQFLFEYFSETQRNKGNFPGRFSGRQFSNSRSEMNVSTLELGDSALYLCASSSGGAQETQYFGPGTRLLVL.

The rearrangement joins TRBV5-1 to TRBJ1-6, with 10 nucleotides matching TRBD1. Per the germline V gene, CDR1 is SGHRS and CDR2 is YFSETQ. After removal of 3 bases from V and 7 bases from J, the junction contained 13 bases not matched to a gene. The CDR3 sequence is 18 residues long. The CDR3 loop reads CASSSTPRGQGRNSPLHF. The CDR3 coding sequence is TGCGCCAGCAGCTCAACTCCGAGGGGACAGGGGAGGAATTCACCCCTCCACTTT. Based on the CDR3 plus reference TRBV5-1 and TRBJ1-6, the full variable domain is KAGVTQTPRYLIKTRGQQVTLSCSPISGHRSVSWYQQTPGQGLQFLFEYFSETQRNKGNFPGRFSGRQFSNSRSEMNVSTLELGDSALYLCASSSTPRGQGRNSPLHFGNGTRLTVT.

The chain combines TRBV3-1 with TRBJ2-1; 9 bases line up with TRBD1. The V segment lost 7 bases and the J segment 6 bases; nucleotides outside the gene matches: 13. Germline CDR1 LGHDT, CDR2 YNNKEL (reference sequence). There are 16 residues in the CDR3. CDR3: CASTQPLTGGGNEQFF. DNA for the CDR3: TGTGCCAGCACCCAGCCCCTGACAGGGGGTGGCAATGAGCAGTTCTTC.

The rearrangement links TRBV6-5 to TRBJ1-5; possible D gene TRBD1, 6 bases. Trimming cost V 7 bases and J 9 bases, with 19 bases left between them. The CDR3 sequence is 14 residues long. Looked up from germline, CDR1 is MNHEY and CDR2 is SVGAGI. CDR3 DNA: TGTGCCAGCACCCAGGGGCAGGGTGTAATGCCCCAGCATTTT. Amino acid sequence: CASTQGQGVMPQHF.

In this sample, this clonotype turned up a few times. V gene TRBV5-4 combines with J gene TRBJ2-7, with 10 bases aligning to TRBD2. Germline CDR1 SGHNT, CDR2 YYREEE (reference sequence). This CDR3 spans 15 amino acids. With 4 bases clipped from V and 6 bases from J, the junction kept 10 bases outside the gene matches. CDR3 sequence (DNA): TGTGCCAGCAGCCATTCTAGCGGGAGCCGTCTCGAGCAGTACTTC. It translates to CASSHSSGSRLEQYF.

There are a few counts of this clonotype. V and J are TRBV7-2 and TRBJ2-2; D may be TRBD1 or TRBD2 (6 bases each). Looked up from germline, CDR1 is SGHTA and CDR2 is FQGNSA. This CDR3 has 13 amino acids. The V end lost 5 bases, the J end lost 5 bases, and 9 bases lay between the germline ends. DNA of the CDR3: TGTGCCAGCAGCCGGGGGCCGACCGGGGAGCTGTTTTTT. It specifies CASSRGPTGELFF. Filled out from reference TRBV7-2 and TRBJ2-2, the complete variable domain reads GAGVSQSPSNKVTEKGKDVELRCDPISGHTALYWYRQSLGQGLEFLIYFQGNSAPDKSGLPSDRFSAERTGGSVSTLTIQRTQQEDSAVYLCASSRGPTGELFFGEGSRLTVL.

J is TRBJ2-7 and V is TRBV18; D may be TRBD1 (6 bases). The CDR3 covers 14 residues. The V gene lost 1 base and the J gene lost 6 bases, with 13 bases spanning the gap. Germline V CDR1 and CDR2: KGHSH, LQKENI. The CDR3 coding sequence is TGTGCCAGCTCACCACGGCAGGGGACGGGCGAGCAGTACTTC. It encodes CASSPRQGTGEQYF. The full variable domain, with the rest looked up from reference TRBV18 and TRBJ2-7, is NAGVMQNPRHLVRRRGQEARLRCSPMKGHSHVYWYRQLPEEGLKFMVYLQKENIIDESGMPKERFSAEFPKEGPSILRIQQVVRGDSAAYFCASSPRQGTGEQYFGPGTRLTVT.

There are a few counts of this clonotype. The chain links TRBV29-1 to TRBJ2-1; D gene unclear. CDR3 length: 14 residues. The germline V gene has CDR1 SQVTM and CDR2 ANQGSEA. Trimming took off 3 bases at V and 0 bases at J, with 9 bases between the two ends. The CDR3 DNA sequence: TGCAGCGTTGACGGCGGTACCTCCTACAATGAGCAGTTCTTC. As protein: CSVDGGTSYNEQFF.